Described below is a single T cell receptor beta chain sequence and its context. No antigen is known for it. The sample belongs to a study of T cell responses to AZD1222 COVID-19 vaccine. Study results and limitations: With two AZD1222 doses given, Spike-specific TCR breadth and depth both rose. With dominance at 160-218 and 743-854, vaccine-associated CD4 TCRs spanned spike. Donors in the cohort were predominantly white British and more often female, and clonal diversity was possibly underestimated.

V dropped 4 bases and J dropped 9 bases, with 19 bases sitting between them. This CDR3 has 15 residues. Per germline, CDR1 SGHVS and CDR2 FQNEAQ. Sequenced by immunoSEQ multiplex PCR; TCRdb stores in-frame clones only, minus some. This table has some 200,000 clones, more than 80% appearing once. This TCR derives from an adult who received the MenACWY meningococcal vaccine as a control. The chain recombines TRBV7-8 with TRBJ2-1; D is possibly TRBD1 or TRBD2 (6 bases each). The starting material was peripheral blood, obtained 28 days after the second dose of the MenACWY control vaccine. This CDR3 is CASSSSALGQGEQFF. The CDR3 nucleotides read TGTGCCAGCAGCTCTAGCGCTCTGGGACAAGGTGAGCAGTTCTTC.